Following are 9 T cell receptor beta chains from one sample sequenced in a study of shared clonotypes between healthy human individuals. Profiling relied on immunoSEQ multiplex PCR, and the TCRdb table lists in-frame clones only, not all of them. This sample has some 2.4 million clones, with 80% to 95% found just once. Sequenced input: naive CD4+ T cells from PBMCs. Documented subset: CD45RA+ positively selected. Source of these receptors: a man aged 18 to 29 in good health. Some clones in this sample may be carry-over from other donors' samples.

The rearrangement links TRBV7-9 to TRBJ2-2; TRBD2 agrees at 12 bases. After removal of 5 bases from V and 1 base from J, the junction contained 11 bases not matched to a gene. The CDR3 consists of 19 residues. Germline V gene lookup returns CDR1 SEHNR and CDR2 FQNEAQ (reference sequence). The CDR3 nucleotides read TGTGCCAGCAGCCAGGCCGGACTAGCGGGAAGATTGAACACCGGGGAGCTGTTTTTT. Its protein product is CASSQAGLAGRLNTGELFF.

The chain joins TRBV7-2 to TRBJ2-1; 7 nucleotides agree with TRBD2. J lost 7 bases, V lost 3 bases, and 9 bases had no gene match. The CDR3 loop spans 15 amino acids. Germline values: CDR1 SGHTA, CDR2 FQGNSA. The DNA of the CDR3 is TGTGCCAGCAGCTTTTGGGGGAGGGCCATAAATGAGCAGTTCTTC. Translating gives CASSFWGRAINEQFF.

The chain carries TRBV6-6 and TRBJ1-1; weak D call: TRBD1 (5 bases). The V gene's germline CDR1 is MNHNY and CDR2 SVGAGI (reference sequence). Between the trimmed V and J ends, which lost 4 bases and 2 bases, there was a span of 11 bases. The CDR3 spans 14 residues. Here the CDR3 reads CASSSTALNTEAFF. Here the CDR3 DNA reads TGTGCCAGCAGTTCGACAGCCTTAAACACTGAAGCTTTCTTT.

In the case of this clone: The same CDR3 can be traced to other DNA sequences in this sample. The rearrangement joins TRBV2 to TRBJ2-5; D possibly uses TRBD1 or TRBD2 (6 bases each). V shed 3 bases and J shed 5 bases, with 10 bases lying between them. The germline V gene encodes CDR1 SNHLY and CDR2 FYNNEI. This CDR3 is 13 amino acids long. CDR3 nucleotide sequence: TGTGCCAGCAGTGACCTAGGGGGGGAGACCCAGTACTTC. Translation gives CASSDLGGETQYF.

This clone was counted only a few times. V is TRBV18 and J is TRBJ1-1; TRBD1 aligns across 8 bases. Germline CDR1 KGHSH, CDR2 LQKENI. There are 16 residues in the CDR3. The junction had 6 bases not matched to a gene; V was cut back by 3 bases and J by 0 bases. CDR3 nucleotides: TGTGCCAGCTCACCTCTAACAGGGGGGTTGAACACTGAAGCTTTCTTT. Protein product: CASSPLTGGLNTEAFF.

The chain links TRBV28 to TRBJ1-5, with D unresolved. The CDR3 consists of 15 residues. Per the germline V gene, CDR1 is MDHEN and CDR2 is SYDVKM. V shed 1 base and J shed 5 bases, with 12 bases lying between them. The CDR3 region is CASSLSWDNYQPQHF. The CDR3 region has the DNA TGTGCCAGCAGTTTATCCTGGGATAACTATCAGCCCCAGCATTTT.

The CDR3 nucleotides read TGTGCCAGCAGCTCTGGCAGTCGGAATTCACCCCTCCACTTT. Protein product: CASSSGSRNSPLHF. The chain links TRBV11-2 to TRBJ1-6; D remains unclear. Trimming left V 4 bases short and J 7 bases short, with 11 bases between. Germline CDR1 and CDR2: SGHAT and FQNNGV. The CDR3 is 14 amino acids.

V is TRBV29-1 and J is TRBJ1-2; weak D call: TRBD1 (6 bases). The length of the CDR3 is 13 residues. Germline CDR1 reads SQVTM; CDR2 reads ANQGSEA. In DNA form, the CDR3 reads TGCACAACGAAGATAGGGGGGGACTATGGCTACACCTTC. Its protein is CTTKIGGDYGYTF.

This rearrangement joins TRBV27 to TRBJ2-5; D possibly corresponds to TRBD2 (6 bases). CDR1 MNHEY and CDR2 SMNVEV come from the germline V gene (reference sequence). The CDR3 extends over 13 amino acids. Trimming shortened V by 5 bases and J by 1 base, and 8 bases separated the two germline ends. CDR3 region: CASSSGSQETQYF. CDR3 coding DNA: TGTGCCAGCAGTAGCGGGTCCCAAGAGACCCAGTACTTC.